Presented here are 30 T cell receptor beta chains from one specimen sequenced in a study of cytomegalovirus exposure and HLA in healthy donors. Primers included in the PCR were 60 Vbeta and 13 Jbeta primers. Measured with immunoSEQ multiplex PCR; TCRdb has only the in-frame clones, and not every one. The profile shows 200,000 or so clones, about 77% of them singletons. Input material: PBMCs. Receptor source: a woman in her 30s in good health and CMV-seropositive.

This chain links TRBV7-2 with TRBJ2-1; possible D gene TRBD2, 6 bases. The CDR3 extends over 13 amino acids. V lost 2 bases and J 6 bases, leaving 8 bases between the germline ends. Germline V gene lookup returns CDR1 SGHTA and CDR2 FQGNSA. This CDR3 is CASSLIGGNEQFF. CDR3 in DNA: TGTGCCAGCAGCTTAATCGGGGGCAATGAGCAGTTCTTC.

The genes are TRBV19 and TRBJ2-1; tentative D call: TRBD2 (6 bases). This CDR3 is built from 15 residues. Trimming shortened V by 5 bases and J by 2 bases, and 13 bases separated the two germline ends. Germline V gene sequence: CDR1 LNHDA, CDR2 SQIVND (reference sequence). CDR3 nucleotides: TGTGCCAGTAGTGATCAGGGAGGTCCCTACAATGAGCAGTTCTTC. This gives the protein CASSDQGGPYNEQFF.

The V and J genes are TRBV2 and TRBJ2-2, with 9 positions matching TRBD1. J was trimmed by 3 bases and V by 8 bases; bases with no gene match: 4. Germline assignment: CDR1 SNHLY and CDR2 FYNNEI. The CDR3 extends over 14 amino acids. CDR3 residues: CASSDRGDTGELFF. The CDR3 region has the DNA TGTGCCAGCTCGGACAGGGGTGACACCGGGGAGCTGTTTTTT.

This chain connects TRBV19 to TRBJ2-3, with 15 bases fitting TRBD2. V dropped 3 bases and J dropped 6; count of bases not matched to a gene: 4. The germline V gene encodes CDR1 LNHDA and CDR2 SQIVND (reference sequence). CDR3 length equals 16 residues. The CDR3 DNA reads as TGTGCCAGTAGTATGGGCGGACTAGCGGGAGGGGATACGCAGTATTTT. Its translation: CASSMGGLAGGDTQYF.

In DNA form, the CDR3 reads TGTGCCAGCAGCCCAGGGCACACTGAAGCTTTCTTT. Its translation is CASSPGHTEAFF. The rearrangement links TRBV14 to TRBJ1-1, with a possible D match to TRBD1 (5 bases). The CDR3 spans 12 residues. V was shortened by 4 bases and J by 3 bases, with 6 bases between the two germline ends. The germline V gene has CDR1 SGHDN and CDR2 FVKESK.

This chain connects TRBV5-4 to TRBJ1-1; D not resolved. The CDR3 spans 16 residues. Trimming removed 0 bases from V and 1 base from J, with 13 bases in between. CDR1 and CDR2 (germline): SGHNT, YYREEE (reference sequence). For the CDR3, the DNA is TGTGCCAGCAGCTTGGCCCCCCCGAGAAAGAACACTGAAGCTTTCTTT. This sequence encodes CASSLAPPRKNTEAFF.

This clone was seen a single time. This chain links TRBV7-6 with TRBJ2-1; 9 bases are shared with TRBD2. The CDR3 has 16 amino acids. V trimming: 3 bases; J trimming: 8 bases; junction bases outside the gene matches: 11. Germline V gene sequence: CDR1 SGHVS, CDR2 FNYEAQ. DNA of the CDR3: TGTGCCAGCAGCTTTTCCTTAGCGGGGGAAAGGGATGAGCAGTTCTTC. Protein product: CASSFSLAGERDEQFF.

This chain joins TRBV5-1 and TRBJ2-7, with D maybe TRBD2 (5 bases). Germline V CDR1 and CDR2: SGHRS, YFSETQ. Trimming cost V 4 bases and J 6 bases, with 17 bases left between them. The CDR3 totals 14 residues. The CDR3 spells CASSLTVYGGEQYF. In DNA, the CDR3 is TGCGCCAGCAGCCTGACTGTGTATGGAGGCGAGCAGTACTTC.

This chain links TRBV6-5 with TRBJ2-1; D is perhaps TRBD2 (6 bases). Trimming shortened V by 6 bases and J by 9 bases, and 15 bases separated the two germline ends. This CDR3 spans 13 amino acids. Germline V gene sequence: CDR1 MNHEY, CDR2 SVGAGI. This CDR3 reads CASRYRWEAEQFF. CDR3 bases: TGTGCCAGCAGATATCGGTGGGAGGCTGAGCAGTTCTTC.

This clone was observed a single time. The rearrangement joins TRBV4-2 to TRBJ2-5; possibly TRBD1 for D (5 bases). The CDR3 extends over 13 amino acids. V was shortened by 4 bases and J by 4 bases, with 10 bases between the two germline ends. Germline assignment: CDR1 LGHNA and CDR2 YNFKEQ. The CDR3 sequence: CASSPNRRETQYF. Here the CDR3 DNA reads TGTGCCAGCAGCCCAAACAGGCGAGAGACCCAGTACTTC.

This rearrangement joins TRBV5-6 to TRBJ2-3; 7 bases are shared with TRBD1. Trimming removed 4 bases from V and 1 base from J; junction bases left unmatched: 6. CDR1 and CDR2 from the germline V gene are SGHDT and YYEEEE. The CDR3 runs 15 residues. CDR3 amino acids: CASSPLGTGTDTQYF. The CDR3 nucleotides read TGTGCCAGCAGCCCGTTAGGGACAGGCACAGATACGCAGTATTTT.

V is TRBV14 and J is TRBJ2-7, with D perhaps TRBD1 (6 bases). Trimming removed 3 bases from V and 0 bases from J, with 12 bases in between. The length of the CDR3 is 15 residues. Germline CDR1 reads SGHDN; CDR2 reads FVKESK. CDR3 sequence: CASSHYGGPSYEQYF. As DNA, the CDR3 is TGTGCCAGCAGCCACTATGGGGGCCCCTCCTACGAGCAGTACTTC.

This rearrangement joins TRBV19 to TRBJ2-1; 9 bases are a match to TRBD1. Per germline, CDR1 LNHDA and CDR2 SQIVND (reference sequence). The V gene end was trimmed by 5 bases and the J gene end by 4 bases; junction bases not matched to a gene: 3. This CDR3 is 14 amino acids long. CDR3 residues: CASSAGQGYNEQFF. CDR3 nucleotide sequence: TGTGCCAGTAGTGCGGGACAGGGTTACAATGAGCAGTTCTTC.

J is TRBJ2-2 and V is TRBV6-6; D is uncertain. V was cut by 4 bases and J by 1 base, with 4 bases left in between. The CDR3 has 13 amino acids. The germline V gene encodes CDR1 MNHNY and CDR2 SVGAGI (reference sequence). The CDR3 coding sequence is TGTGCCAGCAGTTTCGGGAACACCGGGGAGCTGTTTTTT. Its translation is CASSFGNTGELFF.

This chain joins TRBV18 and TRBJ1-4; 9 nucleotides align to TRBD1. The CDR3 is made up of 14 amino acids. V shed 5 bases and J 10 bases; nucleotides not matched to a gene: 8. The germline CDR1 and CDR2 sequences are KGHSH and LQKENI. CDR3 nucleotide sequence: TGTGCCAGCTCAACCCCGGGACAGGGTGGAAAACTGTTTTTT. This translates into CASSTPGQGGKLFF.

The J gene is TRBJ2-7, the V gene TRBV28, with TRBD2 matching 11 bases. The CDR3 totals 16 residues. With V trimmed by 3 bases and J by 6 bases, 10 bases remained unmatched. Germline assignment: CDR1 MDHEN and CDR2 SYDVKM. For the CDR3, the DNA is TGTGCCAGCAGTTTTCCCCTAGCGGGAGGATCTGTCGAGCAGTACTTC. This translates into CASSFPLAGGSVEQYF.

J is TRBJ2-1 and V is TRBV5-6; D possibly corresponds to TRBD2 (5 bases). Germline V gene sequence: CDR1 SGHDT, CDR2 YYEEEE. Trimming took 3 bases from V and 3 from J, leaving 16 bases between them. The CDR3 consists of 16 residues. CDR3 in DNA: TGTGCCAGCAGCTGGAAGGCGAGCGGTTTCTACAATGAGCAGTTCTTC. It yields the protein CASSWKASGFYNEQFF.

This chain links TRBV5-4 with TRBJ2-3; D remains ambiguous. The germline gives CDR1 SGHNT, CDR2 YYREEE (reference sequence). V lost 4 bases and J 4 bases, leaving 13 bases between the germline ends. The CDR3 length is 14 residues. The CDR3 coding sequence is TGTGCCAGCAGCCTGGCAGTTGGGCCAGATACGCAGTATTTT. Encoded protein: CASSLAVGPDTQYF.

J is TRBJ1-1 and V is TRBV6-1; TRBD1 matches 8 bases. The CDR3 has 14 amino acids. V shed 5 bases, J shed 4 bases, and the junction held 6 bases outside the gene matches. Germline loops: CDR1 MNHNS, CDR2 SASEGT. The CDR3 reads CASSSGQGPTEAFF. CDR3 bases: TGTGCCAGCAGTTCAGGACAGGGCCCCACTGAAGCTTTCTTT.

The rearrangement links TRBV9 to TRBJ1-2, with D possibly matching TRBD1 (5 bases). The CDR3 extends over 15 amino acids. Germline CDR1 reads SGDLS; CDR2 reads YYNGEE. Trimming pared 3 bases from V and 11 bases from J, leaving 23 bases between. The CDR3 loop reads CASSATGGGGKGYTF. In DNA, the CDR3 is TGTGCCAGCAGCGCCACCGGCGGGGGGGGGAAGGGGTACACCTTC.

The CDR3 region has the DNA TGTGCCAGCAGCTTTATTGCGGGTGGAGAAAAACTGTTTTTT. Translating it yields CASSFIAGGEKLFF. The rearrangement joins TRBV7-9 to TRBJ1-4; D call uncertain. The germline V gene has CDR1 SEHNR and CDR2 FQNEAQ (reference sequence). V dropped 3 bases and J dropped 8 bases, with 13 bases sitting between them. The CDR3 is made up of 14 amino acids. Variable domain in full (rest from reference TRBV7-9 and TRBJ1-4): DTGVSQNPRHKITKRGQNVTFRCDPISEHNRLYWYRQTLGQGPEFLTYFQNEAQLEKSRLLSDRFSAERPKGSFSTLEIQRTEQGDSAMYLCASSFIAGGEKLFFGSGTQLSVL.

The table lists this clone with a count of one. A read error is likely, as this CDR3 ends without the conserved phenylalanine or tryptophan. The DNA is omitted, as the CDR3 cannot be located on it reliably, and the CDR3 follows TCRdb's listing. The CDR3 protein is CAIRLRGIRL. The gene calls are TRBV10-3 and TRBJ2-7; TRBD1 is taken as the D call from the table, unchecked against the DNA. A total of 10 residues make up the CDR3, ends included. The germline gives CDR1 ENHRY, CDR2 SYGVKD.

This clone was detected once. This chain connects TRBV19 to TRBJ2-7; 9 bases align to TRBD1. In germline, CDR1 is LNHDA, CDR2 SQIVND (reference sequence). The CDR3 contains 13 residues. Losses at the gene ends were 9 bases for V and 3 bases for J; bases not matched to a gene: 6. DNA of the CDR3: TGTGCCAGCAGGACAGGGGTCGACTACGAGCAGTACTTC. This translates into CASRTGVDYEQYF.

The chain combines TRBV6-5 with TRBJ1-2; no clear D. This CDR3 is 11 amino acids long. Trimming took off 5 bases at V and 4 bases at J, with 5 bases between the two ends. Germline values: CDR1 MNHEY, CDR2 SVGAGI. CDR3 protein: CASSNSYGYTF. CDR3 coding DNA: TGTGCCAGCAGTAACAGCTATGGCTACACCTTC.

This chain joins TRBV6-1 and TRBJ2-7; 7 positions match TRBD2. V trimming: 3 bases; J trimming: 6 bases; junction bases outside the gene matches: 8. This CDR3 region has 14 residues. Germline V gives CDR1 MNHNS, CDR2 SASEGT. CDR3 sequence (DNA): TGTGCCAGCAGTGAGGTTTGGGGGGGGAGCGAGCAGTACTTC. Translating gives CASSEVWGGSEQYF.

The chain couples TRBV2 to TRBJ1-5; the D gene is possibly TRBD1 (5 bases). With 6 bases removed from V and 4 bases from J, the gap between germline ends came to 13 bases. Germline loops: CDR1 SNHLY, CDR2 FYNNEI. This CDR3 is built from 14 residues. The DNA of the CDR3 is TGTGCCAGCAGCCAAGACAGTCCTAATCAGCCCCAGCATTTT. Amino acid sequence: CASSQDSPNQPQHF.

V is TRBV7-9 and J is TRBJ1-6; TRBD1 might be the D (6 bases). This CDR3 region has 18 residues. The germline gives CDR1 SEHNR, CDR2 FQNEAQ (reference sequence). Trimming pared 5 bases from V and 10 bases from J, leaving 27 bases between. The CDR3 loop is CASSLTMHLQGDPSPLHF. The CDR3 nucleotides read TGTGCCAGCAGCCTTACCATGCACTTACAGGGAGATCCATCACCCCTCCACTTT.

The table lists this clone with a count of one. V gene TRBV10-2 combines with J gene TRBJ2-1, with 8 bases that match TRBD2. The CDR3 extends over 15 amino acids. CDR1 WSHSY and CDR2 SAAADI come from the germline V gene. V dropped 2 bases and J dropped 3; count of bases not matched to a gene: 3. The CDR3 nucleotides are TGCGCCAGCAGTGAGGCCGGGACTAGCTACAATGAGCAGTTCTTC. Protein: CASSEAGTSYNEQFF.

The gene calls are TRBV7-6 and TRBJ2-2; D is perhaps TRBD1 (6 bases). V shed 2 bases and J shed 2 bases, with 15 bases lying between them. This CDR3 spans 17 amino acids. Germline values: CDR1 SGHVS, CDR2 FNYEAQ. CDR3 sequence reads: CASSLFSVGGNTGELFF. CDR3 sequence (DNA): TGTGCCAGCAGCTTATTTAGTGTTGGGGGCAACACCGGGGAGCTGTTTTTT.

V and J are TRBV18 and TRBJ1-5; 9 positions agree with TRBD1. CDR1 is KGHSH, CDR2 LQKENI, per germline. This CDR3 spans 18 amino acids. V was pared by 1 base and J by 6 bases, with 13 bases of the junction left unmatched. The chain's CDR3 is CASSPLPRTGASSQPQHF. The DNA for the CDR3 is TGTGCCAGCTCACCACTCCCCCGGACAGGGGCGTCGAGTCAGCCCCAGCATTTT.